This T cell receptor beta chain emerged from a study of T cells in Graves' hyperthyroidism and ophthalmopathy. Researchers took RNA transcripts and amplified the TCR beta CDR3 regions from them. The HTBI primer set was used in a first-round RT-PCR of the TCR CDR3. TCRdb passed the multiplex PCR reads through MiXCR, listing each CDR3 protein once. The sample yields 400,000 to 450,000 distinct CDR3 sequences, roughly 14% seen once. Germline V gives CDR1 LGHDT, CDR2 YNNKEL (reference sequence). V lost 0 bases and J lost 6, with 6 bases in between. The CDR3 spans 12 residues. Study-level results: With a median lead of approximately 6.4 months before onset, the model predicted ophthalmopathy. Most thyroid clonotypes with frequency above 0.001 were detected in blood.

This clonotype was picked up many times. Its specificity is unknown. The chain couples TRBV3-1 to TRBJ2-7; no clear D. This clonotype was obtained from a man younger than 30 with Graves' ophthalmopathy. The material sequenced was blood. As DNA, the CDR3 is TGTGCCAGCAGCCAAGATAGGCGCGAGCAGTACTTC. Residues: CASSQDRREQYF.